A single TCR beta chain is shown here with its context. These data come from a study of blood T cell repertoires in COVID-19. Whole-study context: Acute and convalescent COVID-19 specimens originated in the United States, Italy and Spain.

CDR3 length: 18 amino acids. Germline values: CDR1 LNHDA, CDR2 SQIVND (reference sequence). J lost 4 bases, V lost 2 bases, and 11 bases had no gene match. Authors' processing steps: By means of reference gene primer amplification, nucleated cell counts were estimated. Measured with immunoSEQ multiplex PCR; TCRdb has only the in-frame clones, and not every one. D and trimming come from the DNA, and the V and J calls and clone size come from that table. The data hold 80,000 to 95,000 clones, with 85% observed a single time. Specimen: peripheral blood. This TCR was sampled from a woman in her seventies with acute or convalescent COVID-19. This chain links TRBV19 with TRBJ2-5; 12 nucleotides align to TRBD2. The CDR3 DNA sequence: TGTGCCAGTAGTATACGGCTAGCGGGAGGGCTCGGTTTAGAGACCCAGTACTTC. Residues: CASSIRLAGGLGLETQYF.